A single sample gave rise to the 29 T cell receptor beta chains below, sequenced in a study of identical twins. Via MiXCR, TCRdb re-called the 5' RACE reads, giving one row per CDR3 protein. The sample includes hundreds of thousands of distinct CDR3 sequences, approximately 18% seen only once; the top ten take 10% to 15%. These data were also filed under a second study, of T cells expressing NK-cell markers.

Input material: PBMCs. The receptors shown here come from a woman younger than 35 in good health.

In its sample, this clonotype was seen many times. The CDR3: CSARRTSGGGEQYF. The CDR3 DNA reads as TGCAGTGCTAGACGGACTAGCGGGGGAGGTGAGCAGTACTTC. The chain employs TRBV20-1 and TRBJ2-7; TRBD2 agrees at 13 bases. CDR1 is DFQATT, CDR2 SNEGSKA, per germline (reference sequence). V was pared by 2 bases and J by 7 bases, with 5 bases of the junction left unmatched. The CDR3 is 14 amino acids.

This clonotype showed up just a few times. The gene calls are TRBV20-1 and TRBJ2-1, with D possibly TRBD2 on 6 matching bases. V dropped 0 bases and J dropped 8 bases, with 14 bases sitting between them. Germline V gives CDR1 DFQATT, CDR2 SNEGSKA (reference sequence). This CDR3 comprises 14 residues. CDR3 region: CSARDRRGWDEQFF. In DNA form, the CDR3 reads TGCAGTGCTAGAGATCGGCGGGGTTGGGATGAGCAGTTCTTC.

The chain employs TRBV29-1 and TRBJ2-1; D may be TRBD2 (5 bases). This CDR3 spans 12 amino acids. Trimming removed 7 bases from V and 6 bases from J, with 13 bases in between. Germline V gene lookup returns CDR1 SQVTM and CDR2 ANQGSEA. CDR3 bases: TGCAGCGGGGGAACCGGGGTCAATGAGCAGTTCTTC. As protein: CSGGTGVNEQFF.

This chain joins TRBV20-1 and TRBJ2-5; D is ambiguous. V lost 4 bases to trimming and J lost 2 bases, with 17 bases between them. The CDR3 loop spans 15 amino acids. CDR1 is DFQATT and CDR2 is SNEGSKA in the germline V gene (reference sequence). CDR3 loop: CSATAHGELQETQYF. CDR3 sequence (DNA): TGCAGTGCTACGGCCCATGGGGAACTTCAAGAGACCCAGTACTTC.

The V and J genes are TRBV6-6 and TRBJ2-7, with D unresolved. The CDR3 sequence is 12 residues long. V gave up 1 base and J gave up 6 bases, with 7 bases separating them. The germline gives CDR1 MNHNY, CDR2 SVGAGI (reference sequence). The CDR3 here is CASSYFSSEQYF. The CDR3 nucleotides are TGTGCCAGCAGTTACTTCAGTAGCGAGCAGTACTTC.

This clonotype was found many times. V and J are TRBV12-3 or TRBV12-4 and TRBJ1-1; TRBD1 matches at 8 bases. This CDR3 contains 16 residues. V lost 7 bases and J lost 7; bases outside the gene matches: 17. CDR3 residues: CASTFNRRDRRGEAFF. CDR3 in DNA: TGTGCCAGCACCTTCAATCGGCGGGACAGGAGGGGTGAAGCTTTCTTT.

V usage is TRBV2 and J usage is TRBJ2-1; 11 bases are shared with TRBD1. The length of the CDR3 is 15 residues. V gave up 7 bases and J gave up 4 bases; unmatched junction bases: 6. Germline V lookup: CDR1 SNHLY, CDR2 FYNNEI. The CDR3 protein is CASTVGQGAYNEQFF. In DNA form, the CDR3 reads TGTGCCAGCACCGTCGGACAGGGGGCTTACAATGAGCAGTTCTTC. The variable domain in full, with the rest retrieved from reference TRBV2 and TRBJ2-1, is EPEVTQTPSHQVTQMGQEVILRCVPISNHLYFYWYRQILGQKVEFLVSFYNNEISEKSEIFDDQFSVERPDGSNFTLKIRSTKLEDSAMYFCASTVGQGAYNEQFFGPGTRLTVL.

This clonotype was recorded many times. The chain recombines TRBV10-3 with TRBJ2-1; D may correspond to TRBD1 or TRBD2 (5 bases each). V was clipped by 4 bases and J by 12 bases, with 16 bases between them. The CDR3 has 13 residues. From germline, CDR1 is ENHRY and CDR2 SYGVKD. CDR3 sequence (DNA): TGTGCCATCAGTGTTTTGGGGACCTTAAGGCAGTTCTTC. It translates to CAISVLGTLRQFF.

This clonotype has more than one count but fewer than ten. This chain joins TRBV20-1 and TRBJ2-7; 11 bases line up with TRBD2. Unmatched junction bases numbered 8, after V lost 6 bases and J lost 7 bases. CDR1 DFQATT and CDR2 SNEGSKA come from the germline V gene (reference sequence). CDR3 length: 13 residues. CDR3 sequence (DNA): TGCAGTGCGGGACTAGCGGTGGTTGGGGAGCAGTACTTC. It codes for CSAGLAVVGEQYF.

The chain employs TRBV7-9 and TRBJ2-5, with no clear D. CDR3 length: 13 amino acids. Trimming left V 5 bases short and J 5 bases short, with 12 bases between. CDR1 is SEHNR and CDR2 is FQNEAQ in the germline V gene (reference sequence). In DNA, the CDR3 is TGTGCCAGCAGCCTACCCACGCGGGAGACCCAGTACTTC. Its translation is CASSLPTRETQYF.

The CDR3 is CASRSHRRQGPSTDTQYF. The CDR3 nucleotides read TGTGCCAGCAGGTCACACCGGAGACAGGGGCCAAGCACAGATACGCAGTATTTT. V gene TRBV6-1 combines with J gene TRBJ2-3, with 8 bases that match TRBD1. The CDR3 extends over 18 amino acids. V shed 6 bases and J 0 bases; nucleotides not matched to a gene: 14. The germline gives CDR1 MNHNS, CDR2 SASEGT.

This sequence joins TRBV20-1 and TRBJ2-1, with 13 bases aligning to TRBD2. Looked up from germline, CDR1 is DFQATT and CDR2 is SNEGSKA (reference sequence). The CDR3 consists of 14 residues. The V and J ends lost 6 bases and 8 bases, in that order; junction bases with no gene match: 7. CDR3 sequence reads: CSADRTSGGHEQFF. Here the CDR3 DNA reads TGCAGTGCCGACCGGACTAGCGGGGGACATGAGCAGTTCTTC.

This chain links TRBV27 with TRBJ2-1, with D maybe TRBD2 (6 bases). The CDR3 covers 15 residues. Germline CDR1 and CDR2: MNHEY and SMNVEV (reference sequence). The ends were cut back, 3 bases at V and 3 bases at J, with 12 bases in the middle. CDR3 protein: CASSFSGSVYNEQFF. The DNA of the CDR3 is TGTGCCAGCAGTTTCTCCGGGAGCGTCTACAATGAGCAGTTCTTC.

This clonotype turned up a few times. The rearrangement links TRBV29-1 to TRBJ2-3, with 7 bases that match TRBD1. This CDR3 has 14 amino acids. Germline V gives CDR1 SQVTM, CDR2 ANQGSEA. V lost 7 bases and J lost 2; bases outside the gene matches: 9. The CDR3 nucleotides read TGCAGCGGGGGTAGAGACAGGGTCACAGATACGCAGTATTTT. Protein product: CSGGRDRVTDTQYF.

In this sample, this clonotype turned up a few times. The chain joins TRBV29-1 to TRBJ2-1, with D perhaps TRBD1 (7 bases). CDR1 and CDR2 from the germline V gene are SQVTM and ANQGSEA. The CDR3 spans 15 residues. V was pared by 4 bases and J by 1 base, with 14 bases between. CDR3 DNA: TGCAGCGTTGCGGGCAGGGGGGCGTCCTACAATGAGCAGTTCTTC. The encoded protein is CSVAGRGASYNEQFF.

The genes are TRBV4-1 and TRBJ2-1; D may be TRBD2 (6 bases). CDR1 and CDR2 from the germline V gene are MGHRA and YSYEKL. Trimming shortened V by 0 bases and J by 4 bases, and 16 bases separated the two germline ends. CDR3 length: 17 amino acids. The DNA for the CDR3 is TGCGCCAGCAGCCAAGAGGCGGGGCAGGGTACGTACAATGAGCAGTTCTTC. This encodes CASSQEAGQGTYNEQFF.

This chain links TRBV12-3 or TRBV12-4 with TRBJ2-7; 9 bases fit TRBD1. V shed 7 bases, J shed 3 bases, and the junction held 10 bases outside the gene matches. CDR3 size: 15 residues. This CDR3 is CASTSGQGPNYEQYF. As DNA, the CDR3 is TGTGCCAGCACCTCCGGACAGGGGCCAAACTACGAGCAGTACTTC.

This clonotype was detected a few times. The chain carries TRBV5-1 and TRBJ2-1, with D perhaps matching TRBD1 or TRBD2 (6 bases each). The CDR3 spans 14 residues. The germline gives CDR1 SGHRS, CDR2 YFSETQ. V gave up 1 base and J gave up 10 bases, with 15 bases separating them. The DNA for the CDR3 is TGCGCCAGCAGCTTGAGGGGGGACCGTAGCGAGCAGTTCTTC. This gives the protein CASSLRGDRSEQFF.

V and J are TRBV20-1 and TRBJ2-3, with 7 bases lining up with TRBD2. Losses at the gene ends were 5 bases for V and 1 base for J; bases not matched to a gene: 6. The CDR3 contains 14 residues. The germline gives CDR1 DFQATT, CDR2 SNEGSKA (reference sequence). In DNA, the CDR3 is TGCAGTGCTGGCGTAGCGGGCGGCACAGATACGCAGTATTTT. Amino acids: CSAGVAGGTDTQYF.

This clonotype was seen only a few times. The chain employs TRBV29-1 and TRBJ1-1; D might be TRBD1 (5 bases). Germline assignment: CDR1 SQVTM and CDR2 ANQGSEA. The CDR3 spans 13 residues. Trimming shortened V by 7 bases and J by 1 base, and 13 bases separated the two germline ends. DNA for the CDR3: TGCAGCGGTGGGGGATTACGGAACACTGAAGCTTTCTTT. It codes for CSGGGLRNTEAFF. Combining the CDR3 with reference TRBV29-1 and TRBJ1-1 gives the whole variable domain SAVISQKPSRDICQRGTSLTIQCQVDSQVTMMFWYRQQPGQSLTLIATANQGSEATYESGFVIDKFPISRPNLTFSTLTVSNMSPEDSSIYLCSGGGLRNTEAFFGQGTRLTVV.

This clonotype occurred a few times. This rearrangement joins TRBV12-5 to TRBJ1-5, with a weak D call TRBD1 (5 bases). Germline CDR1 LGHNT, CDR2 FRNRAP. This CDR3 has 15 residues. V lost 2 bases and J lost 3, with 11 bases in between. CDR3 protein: CASGLYGGTNQPQHF. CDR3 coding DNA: TGTGCTAGTGGTTTGTACGGGGGGACCAATCAGCCCCAGCATTTT.

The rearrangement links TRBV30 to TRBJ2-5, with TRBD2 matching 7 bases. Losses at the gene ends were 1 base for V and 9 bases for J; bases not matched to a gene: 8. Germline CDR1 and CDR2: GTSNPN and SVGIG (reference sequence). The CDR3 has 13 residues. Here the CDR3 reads CAWSGALGGAQYF. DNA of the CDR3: TGTGCCTGGAGTGGGGCCTTGGGGGGGGCCCAGTACTTC. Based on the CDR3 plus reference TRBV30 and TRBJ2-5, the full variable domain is SQTIHQWPATLVQPVGSPLSLECTVEGTSNPNLYWYRQAAGRGLQLLFYSVGIGQISSEVPQNLSASRPQDRQFILSSKKLLLSDSGFYLCAWSGALGGAQYFGPGTRLLVL.

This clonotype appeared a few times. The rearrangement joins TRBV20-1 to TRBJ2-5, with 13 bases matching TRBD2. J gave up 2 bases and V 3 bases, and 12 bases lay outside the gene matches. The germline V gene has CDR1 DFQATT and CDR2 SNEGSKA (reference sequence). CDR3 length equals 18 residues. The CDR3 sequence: CSARTGLAGVTIQETQYF. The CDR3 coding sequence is TGCAGTGCTAGGACTGGACTAGCGGGGGTTACAATTCAAGAGACCCAGTACTTC.

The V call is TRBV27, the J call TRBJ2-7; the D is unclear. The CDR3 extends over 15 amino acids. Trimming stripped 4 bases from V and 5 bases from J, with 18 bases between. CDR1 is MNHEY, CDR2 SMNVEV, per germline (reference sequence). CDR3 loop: CASSSLAETTNEQYF. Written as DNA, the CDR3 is TGTGCCAGCAGTTCCCTCGCCGAAACTACCAACGAGCAGTACTTC.

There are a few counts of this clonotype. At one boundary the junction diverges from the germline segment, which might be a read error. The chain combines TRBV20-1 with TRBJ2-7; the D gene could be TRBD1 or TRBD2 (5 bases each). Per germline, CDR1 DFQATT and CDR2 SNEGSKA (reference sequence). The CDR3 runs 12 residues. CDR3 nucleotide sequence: TGCAGTGCTACCTTGGGGGACCACGACCAGTACTTC. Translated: CSATLGDHDQYF.

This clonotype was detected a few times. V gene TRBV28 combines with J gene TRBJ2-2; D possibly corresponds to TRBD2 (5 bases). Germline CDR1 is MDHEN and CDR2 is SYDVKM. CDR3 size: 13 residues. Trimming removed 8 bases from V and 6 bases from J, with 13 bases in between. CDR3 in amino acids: CASAEGSPGELFF. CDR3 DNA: TGTGCCAGCGCCGAGGGTTCCCCCGGGGAGCTGTTTTTT.

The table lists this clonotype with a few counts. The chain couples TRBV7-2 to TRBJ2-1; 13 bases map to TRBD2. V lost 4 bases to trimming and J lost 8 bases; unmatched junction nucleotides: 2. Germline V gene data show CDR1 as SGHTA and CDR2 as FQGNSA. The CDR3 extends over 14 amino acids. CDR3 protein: CASSSGLAGYEQFF. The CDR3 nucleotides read TGTGCCAGCAGCTCGGGACTAGCGGGATATGAGCAGTTCTTC.

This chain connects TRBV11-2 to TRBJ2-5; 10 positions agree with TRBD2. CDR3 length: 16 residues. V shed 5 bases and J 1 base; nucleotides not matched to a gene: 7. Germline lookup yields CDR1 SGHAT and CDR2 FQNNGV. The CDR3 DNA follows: TGTGCCAGCAGCGTGACTAGCGGGCATTTCCAAGAGACCCAGTACTTC. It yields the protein CASSVTSGHFQETQYF.

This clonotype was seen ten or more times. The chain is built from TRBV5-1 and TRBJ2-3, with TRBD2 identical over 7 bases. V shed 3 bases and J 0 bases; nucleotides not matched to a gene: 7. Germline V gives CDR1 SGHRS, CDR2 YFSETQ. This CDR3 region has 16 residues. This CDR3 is CASSWSLGGSTDTQYF. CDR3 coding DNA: TGCGCCAGCAGCTGGAGCTTGGGGGGGAGCACAGATACGCAGTATTTT.